These 29 T cell receptor beta chains originate from one sample sequenced in a study of Ad26.COV2.S vaccination and SARS-CoV-2 variants. Profiling relied on immunoSEQ multiplex PCR, and the TCRdb table lists in-frame clones only, not all of them. The repertoire consists of 300,000 to 450,000 clones, with roughly nine tenths occurring once and the leading ten covering 3% to 4%. The source material was peripheral blood, sampled after recovery from COVID-19. These receptors were collected from a human donor who had recovered from COVID-19.

The chain has TRBV19 and TRBJ2-7; 9 positions agree with TRBD1. This CDR3 spans 16 amino acids. Germline values: CDR1 LNHDA, CDR2 SQIVND (reference sequence). V shed 1 base and J 4 bases; nucleotides not matched to a gene: 8. This CDR3 reads CASSIGEDRGGYEQYF. CDR3 DNA: TGTGCCAGTAGTATAGGGGAGGACAGGGGAGGATACGAGCAGTACTTC.

V gene TRBV24-1 combines with J gene TRBJ2-1; a weak D match, TRBD2 (6 bases). Germline CDR1 is KGHDR and CDR2 is SFDVKD. V was pared by 4 bases and J by 7 bases, with 16 bases between. The CDR3 spans 15 residues. The CDR3 is CATSDGAGIPNEQFF. CDR3 nucleotide sequence: TGTGCCACCAGTGACGGCGCGGGGATCCCGAATGAGCAGTTCTTC.

The chain carries TRBV6-5 and TRBJ2-3; D possibly corresponds to TRBD2 (5 bases). Germline CDR1 reads MNHEY; CDR2 reads SVGAGI. The CDR3 extends over 11 amino acids. V was trimmed by 6 bases and J by 5 bases, leaving 6 bases between them. CDR3 amino acids: CASREEDTQYF. The CDR3 DNA is TGTGCCAGCAGGGAGGAAGATACGCAGTATTTT.

This sequence joins TRBV27 and TRBJ1-1; 7 bases line up with TRBD1. The germline V gene encodes CDR1 MNHEY and CDR2 SMNVEV (reference sequence). V lost 8 bases and J lost 0; bases outside the gene matches: 12. This CDR3 has 16 amino acids. CDR3 sequence reads: CASHLTGETLNTEAFF. In DNA, the CDR3 is TGTGCCAGCCACCTAACAGGGGAGACCCTGAACACTGAAGCTTTCTTT.

The V call is TRBV5-1, the J call TRBJ1-3; D not resolved. The CDR3 contains 13 residues. CDR1 and CDR2 (germline): SGHRS, YFSETQ. With 5 bases removed from V and 3 bases from J, the gap between germline ends came to 9 bases. CDR3 sequence: CASSAGFGNTIYF. CDR3 DNA sequence: TGCGCCAGCAGTGCGGGTTTTGGAAACACCATATATTTT.

This clone has a single count. This chain uses TRBV6-5 with TRBJ2-1, with 8 bases fitting TRBD2. Looked up from germline, CDR1 is MNHEY and CDR2 is SVGAGI. There are 14 residues in the CDR3. Trimming at V came to 4 bases and at J to 6 bases, leaving 5 bases not matched to a gene. The CDR3 nucleotides are TGTGCCAGCAGTTCGGGACTAGTAGGCAATGAGCAGTTCTTC. Residues: CASSSGLVGNEQFF.

The J gene is TRBJ2-1, the V gene TRBV5-5; D is tentatively TRBD1 or TRBD2 (5 bases each). Germline V gives CDR1 SGHKS, CDR2 YYEKEE (reference sequence). The CDR3 is 13 amino acids. Trimming removed 5 bases at V and 7 bases at J, with 13 bases between. The CDR3 nucleotides read TGTGCCAGCAGTGCTACGTGGGGGAATGAGCAGTTCTTC. Translating gives CASSATWGNEQFF.

The CDR3 is CASSTRQDPAGETQYF. CDR3 DNA sequence: TGTGCCAGCAGCACCAGACAGGACCCGGCAGGAGAGACCCAGTACTTC. The V and J genes are TRBV9 and TRBJ2-5; D perhaps matches TRBD1 (6 bases). The length of the CDR3 is 16 residues. The germline V and J ends were trimmed by 4 bases and 4 bases, with 20 bases remaining between them. The V gene's germline CDR1 is SGDLS and CDR2 YYNGEE. The full variable domain, rest sourced from reference TRBV9 and TRBJ2-5, is DSGVTQTPKHLITATGQRVTLRCSPRSGDLSVYWYQQSLDQGLQFLIQYYNGEERAKGNILERFSAQQFPDLHSELNLSSLELGDSALYFCASSTRQDPAGETQYFGPGTRLLVL.

J is TRBJ1-1 and V is TRBV19; D unclear. CDR3 length equals 15 residues. The V gene's germline CDR1 is LNHDA and CDR2 SQIVND (reference sequence). V was pared by 1 base and J by 0 bases, with 9 bases between. For the CDR3, the DNA is TGTGCCAGTAGTATAGGCCTAGCTCTGAACACTGAAGCTTTCTTT. Translated: CASSIGLALNTEAFF. Full variable domain (remainder filled in from reference TRBV19 and TRBJ1-1): DGGITQSPKYLFRKEGQNVTLSCEQNLNHDAMYWYRQDPGQGLRLIYYSQIVNDFQKGDIAEGYSVSREKKESFPLTVTSAQKNPTAFYLCASSIGLALNTEAFFGQGTRLTVV.

The chain employs TRBV27 and TRBJ2-7; D gene uncertain. The CDR3 covers 11 residues. The V end lost 6 bases, the J end lost 6 bases, and 9 bases lay between the germline ends. Germline loops: CDR1 MNHEY, CDR2 SMNVEV (reference sequence). The CDR3 region is CASSSGSEQYF. CDR3 in DNA: TGTGCCAGCAGCTCCGGGTCCGAGCAGTACTTC.

This chain links TRBV19 with TRBJ2-1; D may be TRBD2 (5 bases). The V end lost 3 bases, the J end lost 3 bases, and 24 bases lay between the germline ends. Looked up from germline, CDR1 is LNHDA and CDR2 is SQIVND (reference sequence). This CDR3 comprises 19 residues. The DNA for the CDR3 is TGTGCCAGTAGTATGACGGGGATGGGTATTCCCTCGATCTACAATGAGCAGTTCTTC. It is translated as CASSMTGMGIPSIYNEQFF.

The chain employs TRBV6-5 and TRBJ1-3, with a weak D call TRBD1 (6 bases). From germline, CDR1 is MNHEY and CDR2 SVGAGI. The V and J ends lost 7 bases and 2 bases respectively, with 12 bases between them. The CDR3 is 14 amino acids. CDR3 residues: CASKEGEAGNTIYF. CDR3 nucleotide sequence: TGTGCCAGCAAAGAGGGGGAAGCTGGAAACACCATATATTTT.

With regard to this clone: Other DNA sequences of this sample code for an identical CDR3. CDR3 DNA sequence: TGTGCCAGTAGTATTCGGGGGCGGAACACTGAAGCTTTCTTT. Residues: CASSIRGRNTEAFF. This chain joins TRBV19 and TRBJ1-1, with D perhaps matching TRBD1 (6 bases). CDR1 is LNHDA and CDR2 is SQIVND in the germline V gene (reference sequence). The CDR3 is made up of 14 amino acids. V shed 3 bases and J shed 1 base, with 9 bases lying between them. Combining the CDR3 with reference TRBV19 and TRBJ1-1 gives the whole variable domain DGGITQSPKYLFRKEGQNVTLSCEQNLNHDAMYWYRQDPGQGLRLIYYSQIVNDFQKGDIAEGYSVSREKKESFPLTVTSAQKNPTAFYLCASSIRGRNTEAFFGQGTRLTVV.

Only one count was recorded for this clone. As DNA, the CDR3 is TGTGCCATCAGAGAGACAGGAAACACTGAAGCTTTCTTT. As protein: CAIRETGNTEAFF. This chain joins TRBV10-3 and TRBJ1-1; the D gene is possibly TRBD1 (6 bases). Germline CDR1 is ENHRY and CDR2 is SYGVKD. CDR3 length: 13 residues. V gave up 6 bases and J gave up 2 bases, with 10 bases separating them.

This chain connects TRBV11-2 to TRBJ1-1; D is possibly TRBD1 (6 bases). V was cut by 3 bases and J by 1 base, with 12 bases left in between. Germline V CDR1 and CDR2: SGHAT, FQNNGV. This CDR3 spans 15 amino acids. The CDR3 DNA reads TGTGCCAGCAGCTTCACCCAGGGGACGAACACTGAAGCTTTCTTT. Translated: CASSFTQGTNTEAFF.

This clone was counted once. This same CDR3 is encoded by further DNA sequences in the sample. CDR3 amino acids: CASSLSSRYEQYF. DNA of the CDR3: TGTGCCAGCAGTTTATCGAGCAGGTACGAGCAGTACTTC. V usage is TRBV27 and J usage is TRBJ2-7; D gene unclear. CDR1 and CDR2 from the germline V gene are MNHEY and SMNVEV (reference sequence). Trimming stripped 0 bases from V and 4 bases from J, with 7 bases between. The CDR3 loop spans 13 amino acids.

The chain has TRBV7-2 and TRBJ2-1; the match to TRBD2 covers 10 bases. Trimming took 2 bases from V and 6 from J; bases not matched to a gene: 4. Per the germline V gene, CDR1 is SGHTA and CDR2 is FQGNSA. The CDR3 spans 15 residues. The CDR3 region has the DNA TGTGCCAGCAGCTTACAAGCGGGGGGGCCCAATGAGCAGTTCTTC. It codes for CASSLQAGGPNEQFF. The variable domain in full, completed from reference TRBV7-2 and TRBJ2-1, reads GAGVSQSPSNKVTEKGKDVELRCDPISGHTALYWYRQSLGQGLEFLIYFQGNSAPDKSGLPSDRFSAERTGGSVSTLTIQRTQQEDSAVYLCASSLQAGGPNEQFFGPGTRLTVL.

J is TRBJ1-1 and V is TRBV6-5; TRBD1 is a possible D gene (6 bases). V lost 6 bases, J lost 6 bases, and 20 bases lay in between. The V gene's germline CDR1 is MNHEY and CDR2 SVGAGI. This CDR3 is 15 amino acids long. CDR3 residues: CASSPMGHPTAEAFF. Here the CDR3 DNA reads TGTGCCAGCAGCCCCATGGGACATCCTACTGCTGAAGCTTTCTTT.

The chain carries TRBV7-9 and TRBJ2-1; the D gene could be TRBD1 or TRBD2 (5 bases each). Germline CDR1 is SEHNR and CDR2 is FQNEAQ (reference sequence). The CDR3 extends over 15 amino acids. V was trimmed by 1 base and J by 7 bases, leaving 14 bases between them. CDR3 loop: CASSLGHGGGNEQFF. CDR3 bases: TGTGCCAGCAGCTTAGGGCATGGGGGTGGGAATGAGCAGTTCTTC.

This sequence joins TRBV7-2 and TRBJ1-6, with a tentative D call TRBD1 (6 bases). The V end was cut by 5 bases, the J end by 3 bases, with 14 bases between. CDR1 is SGHTA and CDR2 is FQGNSA in the germline V gene. This CDR3 is built from 16 residues. This CDR3 reads CASSDSGVSYNSPLHF. CDR3 sequence (DNA): TGTGCCAGCAGCGATTCAGGGGTGAGCTATAATTCACCCCTCCACTTT.

The sample holds one count of this clone. The rearrangement links TRBV19 to TRBJ1-1; D gene ambiguous. CDR1 LNHDA and CDR2 SQIVND come from the germline V gene (reference sequence). This CDR3 comprises 14 residues. V lost 3 bases, J lost 3 bases, and 11 bases lay in between. The CDR3 sequence is CASSMGRFDTEAFF. CDR3 nucleotides: TGTGCCAGTAGTATGGGTCGGTTTGACACTGAAGCTTTCTTT.

The rearrangement links TRBV10-1 to TRBJ2-7; no clear D gene. The CDR3 sequence is 14 residues long. V lost 3 bases, J lost 1 base, and 10 bases lay in between. The germline V gene encodes CDR1 WNHNN and CDR2 SYGVQD (reference sequence). The CDR3 loop is CASSERGNSYEQYF. CDR3 DNA sequence: TGCGCCAGCAGTGAACGCGGCAATTCCTACGAGCAGTACTTC.

The V call is TRBV2, the J call TRBJ2-7; D call uncertain. Germline V gives CDR1 SNHLY, CDR2 FYNNEI. CDR3 length equals 13 residues. V gave up 11 bases and J gave up 0 bases, with 14 bases separating them. The CDR3 nucleotides read TGTGCCGGTCAGAGGACGGGCTCCTACGAGCAGTACTTC. This codes for CAGQRTGSYEQYF. Full variable domain (outside the CDR3, taken from reference TRBV2 and TRBJ2-7): EPEVTQTPSHQVTQMGQEVILRCVPISNHLYFYWYRQILGQKVEFLVSFYNNEISEKSEIFDDQFSVERPDGSNFTLKIRSTKLEDSAMYFCAGQRTGSYEQYFGPGTRLTVT.

The chain recombines TRBV19 with TRBJ2-7, with D unresolved. Deletions cut 1 base from V and 2 bases from J, with 6 bases between. The CDR3 totals 13 residues. Germline lookup yields CDR1 LNHDA and CDR2 SQIVND (reference sequence). The CDR3 DNA is TGTGCCAGTAGTATAGCTTTGACCTACGAGCAGTACTTC. This codes for CASSIALTYEQYF.

This chain joins TRBV5-4 and TRBJ2-7, with 10 bases aligning to TRBD2. The V gene end was trimmed by 4 bases and the J gene end by 1 base; junction bases not matched to a gene: 5. CDR1 SGHNT and CDR2 YYREEE come from the germline V gene (reference sequence). This CDR3 spans 15 amino acids. The CDR3 DNA reads as TGTGCCAGCAGCCGAGGACTAGCGGTTTCCTACGAGCAGTACTTC. The encoded protein is CASSRGLAVSYEQYF.

The chain links TRBV3-1 (or the pseudogene TRBV3-2) to TRBJ1-1; D is uncertain. The ends were cut back, 6 bases at V and 0 bases at J, with 8 bases in the middle. The V gene's germline CDR1 is LGHDT and CDR2 YNNKEL (reference sequence). The CDR3 consists of 13 residues. The CDR3 DNA reads TGTGCCAGCAGTAGGGTGATGAACACTGAAGCTTTCTTT. As protein: CASSRVMNTEAFF.

Written as DNA, the CDR3 is TGTGCCAGTACTCCCCGGGGGACAGGGGTTAGAAAGCCAACGAAAAACTATGGCTACACCTTC. Protein sequence: CASTPRGTGVRKPTKNYGYTF. This chain connects TRBV19 to TRBJ1-2; 10 nucleotides line up with TRBD1. Germline-derived CDR1 and CDR2 are LNHDA and SQIVND (reference sequence). V lost 7 bases to trimming and J lost 2 bases; unmatched junction nucleotides: 25. This CDR3 has 21 amino acids.

The CDR3 nucleotides are TGTGCCACCAGCAAGGGACCGGGCCGGCAGTACTTC. This sequence encodes CATSKGPGRQYF. The chain couples TRBV24-1 to TRBJ2-7; the D gene could be TRBD1 or TRBD2 (5 bases each). The germline CDR1 and CDR2 sequences are KGHDR and SFDVKD. This CDR3 has 12 amino acids. The V end lost 7 bases, the J end lost 9 bases, and 15 bases lay between the germline ends.

The genes are TRBV10-3 and TRBJ1-2; 9 nucleotides agree with TRBD1. V gave up 4 bases and J gave up 6 bases; unmatched junction bases: 12. There are 16 residues in the CDR3. Germline CDR1 ENHRY, CDR2 SYGVKD. The CDR3 is CAISGNRDRVVDGYTF. The CDR3, as DNA: TGTGCCATCAGTGGGAACCGGGACAGGGTGGTAGATGGCTACACCTTC.